The T cell receptor (beta chain) under discussion was sequenced for a study of CD8+ T cells in alopecia areata. Overall study findings and caveats: Many expanded lesional clones persisted during tofacitinib (in both scalp and blood).

V lost 1 base and J lost 3; bases outside the gene matches: 10. Germline lookup yields CDR1 GTSNPN and CDR2 SVGIG (reference sequence). The CDR3 is made up of 16 amino acids. cDNA prepared by RNA extraction and subsequent reverse transcription served as the template for sequencing. Measured with immunoSEQ multiplex PCR; TCRdb has only the in-frame clones, and not every one. Of over 250,000 clones in the sample, 45% to 70% are singletons; the top ten hold 0.8% to 1%. The treatment here: oral pan-JAK inhibitor, 5-10 mg twice daily. Remarks on this clone: Its antigen remains unidentified.

The input for sequencing was CD4+ T cells sorted from blood, taken at approximately week 51, from a patient treated with tofacitinib. The chain combines TRBV30 with TRBJ2-3, with 7 bases identical to TRBD1. This TCR derives from a human donor with alopecia areata. CDR3 DNA: TGTGCCTGGAGTGGAGAGCCGGGACAGCTTACAGATACGCAGTATTTT. Its protein product is CAWSGEPGQLTDTQYF.